This TCR beta chain emerged from a study of CD8+CD57+ T cells in acquired aplastic anemia. Overall study: Average DNA yield from sorted CD4+ and CD8+ cells was about 3.2 ug.

The patients chosen for sequencing had shown expansion of CD8+CD57+ cells (detected by flow cytometry). A severe acquired aplastic anemia diagnosis applied to all patients. All patients were therapy-naive when blood was sampled. Germline V gene sequence: CDR1 ENHRY, CDR2 SYGVKD. This CDR3 region has 12 residues. V lost 10 bases and J lost 6, with 14 bases in between. CDR3 and TCR beta VDJ profiling relied on a genomic DNA template. TCRdb re-analysed the reads in MiXCR, keeping a single row per CDR3 protein. The sample records under 200,000 distinct CDR3 sequences, over 70% being singletons. This TCR came from a human donor with aplastic anemia. This chain connects TRBV10-3 to TRBJ2-3; D unresolved. Input material: sorted CD4+, CD8+, or CD8+CD57+ T cells (not recorded which) from PBMCs. The CDR3 spells CATTPGSDTQYF. For the CDR3, the DNA is TGTGCCACCACCCCTGGTAGTGATACGCAGTATTTT.